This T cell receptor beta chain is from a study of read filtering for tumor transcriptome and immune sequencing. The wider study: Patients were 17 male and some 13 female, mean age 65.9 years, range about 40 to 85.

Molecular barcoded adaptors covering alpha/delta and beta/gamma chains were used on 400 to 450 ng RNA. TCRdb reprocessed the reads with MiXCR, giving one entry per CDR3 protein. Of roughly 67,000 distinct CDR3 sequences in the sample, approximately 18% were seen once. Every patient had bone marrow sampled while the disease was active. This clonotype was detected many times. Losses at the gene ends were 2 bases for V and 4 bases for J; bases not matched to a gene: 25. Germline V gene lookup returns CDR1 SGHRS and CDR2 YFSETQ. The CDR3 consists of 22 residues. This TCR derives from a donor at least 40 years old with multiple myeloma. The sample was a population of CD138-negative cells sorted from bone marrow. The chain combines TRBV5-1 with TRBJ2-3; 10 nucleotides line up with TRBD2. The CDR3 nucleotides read TGCGCCAGCAGCTTAATCGTTCCTCGAGCGGGGGGGCCGTTGGTAGGGGCAGATACGCAGTATTTT. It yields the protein CASSLIVPRAGGPLVGADTQYF.